These 14 T cell receptor beta chains came from one sample sequenced in a study of blood T cell repertoires in COVID-19. Sequencing was performed with immunoSEQ multiplex PCR; in TCRdb, only in-frame clones are kept and a portion is missing. This table holds 150,000 to 200,000 clones, around nine tenths found once. Sequencing was done on a sample of PBMCs or T cells enriched from blood (not recorded which). The receptors originated from a woman in her forties or fifties who had recovered from COVID-19.

This chain connects TRBV5-6 to TRBJ1-1; 9 positions match TRBD1. Trimming at V came to 4 bases and at J to 5 bases, leaving 9 bases not matched to a gene. The CDR3 loop spans 15 amino acids. The germline V gene has CDR1 SGHDT and CDR2 YYEEEE. The CDR3 DNA follows: TGTGCCAGCAGCCCGGGGGGACAGGGAAGGACTGAAGCTTTCTTT. Its protein is CASSPGGQGRTEAFF.

The V gene is TRBV27, the J gene TRBJ2-7; D unresolved. The germline V and J ends were trimmed by 5 bases and 4 bases, with 9 bases remaining between them. This CDR3 is built from 12 residues. The germline gives CDR1 MNHEY, CDR2 SMNVEV (reference sequence). Here the CDR3 reads CASSRPGYEQYF. DNA for the CDR3: TGTGCCAGCAGTCGACCAGGTTACGAGCAGTACTTC.

The CDR3 DNA follows: TGTGCCAGCAGCTACAGGACTAGCGGGGGGAGGGCAGATACGCAGTATTTT. Translating it yields CASSYRTSGGRADTQYF. The J gene is TRBJ2-3, the V gene TRBV11-3, with 14 bases that match TRBD2. The ends lost 4 bases at V and 4 bases at J; junction bases unmatched: 7. The CDR3 is 17 residues long. Germline-derived CDR1 and CDR2 are SGHNT and YENEEA.

The gene calls are TRBV3-1 (or the pseudogene TRBV3-2) and TRBJ2-3; 9 positions agree with TRBD1. There are 16 residues in the CDR3. Germline loops: CDR1 LGHDT, CDR2 YNNKEL (reference sequence). The V gene end was trimmed by 4 bases and the J gene end by 3 bases; junction bases not matched to a gene: 8. CDR3 bases: TGTGCCAGCAGCCTCCCCGCGGGACAGGGAACAGATACGCAGTATTTT. Amino acid sequence: CASSLPAGQGTDTQYF.

The chain uses TRBV19 and TRBJ1-6, with 8 positions matching TRBD1. The length of the CDR3 is 20 residues. From germline, CDR1 is LNHDA and CDR2 SQIVND (reference sequence). The V gene end was trimmed by 3 bases and the J gene end by 3 bases; junction bases not matched to a gene: 16. CDR3 DNA: TGTGCCAGTAGTATCTCCCGGACAGGGAGTGGACTGGGCTATAATTCACCCCTCCACTTT. Amino acids: CASSISRTGSGLGYNSPLHF.

V and J are TRBV19 and TRBJ1-6; TRBD1 aligns across 7 bases. V dropped 4 bases and J dropped 9; count of bases not matched to a gene: 3. This CDR3 is built from 13 residues. The germline gives CDR1 LNHDA, CDR2 SQIVND (reference sequence). The CDR3 bases are TGTGCCAGTAGTAGAGGGGGCGTTTCACCCCTCCACTTT. Protein product: CASSRGGVSPLHF.

The table lists this clone with a few counts. The chain carries TRBV7-9 and TRBJ1-2; D may be TRBD1 (6 bases). Germline V gene sequence: CDR1 SEHNR, CDR2 FQNEAQ (reference sequence). Trimming cost V 5 bases and J 3 bases, with 13 bases left between them. The CDR3 covers 14 residues. Here the CDR3 reads CASSPGGLYYGYTF. In DNA form, the CDR3 reads TGTGCCAGCAGCCCGGGGGGCCTCTACTATGGCTACACCTTC.

This chain connects TRBV5-1 to TRBJ1-2, with D uncertain. CDR1 is SGHRS and CDR2 is YFSETQ in the germline V gene. Trimming took 0 bases from V and 4 from J, leaving 10 bases between them. The CDR3 spans 14 residues. CDR3 sequence reads: CASSLVVRSYGYTF. Written as DNA, the CDR3 is TGCGCCAGCAGCTTGGTGGTCAGAAGCTATGGCTACACCTTC.

The chain employs TRBV19 and TRBJ1-5; D is perhaps TRBD1 (6 bases). The CDR3 spans 15 residues. The V gene's germline CDR1 is LNHDA and CDR2 SQIVND (reference sequence). Trimming cost V 7 bases and J 4 bases, with 17 bases left between them. The CDR3 DNA sequence: TGTGCCAGTACGGCCCGGACAGTGCCTAATCAGCCCCAGCATTTT. This translates into CASTARTVPNQPQHF.

This chain links TRBV28 with TRBJ2-7; the match to TRBD2 covers 8 bases. J was trimmed by 5 bases and V by 5 bases; bases with no gene match: 2. This CDR3 contains 12 residues. Germline CDR1 is MDHEN and CDR2 is SYDVKM. Here the CDR3 reads CASSSGGHEQYF. The CDR3 DNA is TGTGCCAGCAGTAGCGGGGGTCACGAGCAGTACTTC.

CDR3 sequence reads: CATSRPGLNQPQHF. CDR3 DNA sequence: TGTGCCACCAGCAGACCGGGTCTCAATCAGCCCCAGCATTTT. The rearrangement links TRBV15 to TRBJ1-5, with D uncertain. CDR3 size: 14 residues. V lost 2 bases and J lost 3, with 8 bases in between. Germline CDR1 LNHNV, CDR2 YYDKDF (reference sequence).

V usage is TRBV30 and J usage is TRBJ2-7; 8 bases fit TRBD2. The V segment lost 3 bases and the J segment 6 bases; nucleotides outside the gene matches: 7. The length of the CDR3 is 13 residues. Germline-derived CDR1 and CDR2 are GTSNPN and SVGIG (reference sequence). The CDR3 sequence is CAWSPGLAFEQYF. DNA of the CDR3: TGTGCCTGGAGCCCAGGACTAGCTTTCGAGCAGTACTTC.

The chain employs TRBV7-8 and TRBJ2-3, with a possible D match to TRBD1 (6 bases). The CDR3 totals 14 residues. Germline V lookup: CDR1 SGHVS, CDR2 FQNEAQ. V was shortened by 4 bases and J by 1 base, with 9 bases between the two germline ends. CDR3 protein: CASSSRTGTDTQYF. The CDR3 DNA is TGTGCCAGCAGCTCCAGGACAGGCACAGATACGCAGTATTTT.

The chain recombines TRBV12-3 or TRBV12-4 with TRBJ2-7; D is unclear. V was pared by 4 bases and J by 4 bases, with 11 bases between. The CDR3 is 13 residues long. CDR3 sequence (DNA): TGTGCCAGCAGTTCTCCTACGTCGTACGAGCAGTACTTC. Amino acid sequence: CASSSPTSYEQYF.